What follows are 13 T cell receptor beta chains derived from one specimen sequenced in a study of vaccination effects on CD4 cells after COVID-19. ViraFEST expansion of antigen-specific CD4+ T cells with viral peptide pools preceded sequencing. Following an approximately eleven-day culture, CD4+ T cells were purified. The vaccine recipients had no prior SARS-CoV-2 infection, with negative nucleocapsid antibodies. For these TCRs, the target antigens are not known. The method was immunoSEQ multiplex PCR; TCRdb's version includes in-frame clones alone and lacks a portion of them. The sample carries tens of thousands of clones, over 55% recorded once. The sequenced sample was CD4+ T cells from PBMCs cultured with HCoV-OC43 spike peptides, obtained before COVID-19 vaccination. Subset given: HCoV-OC43 spike overlapping peptide pool stimulation. The receptor source for this set is a human donor who received a COVID-19 vaccine.

This clone came up once. The V and J genes are TRBV3-1 (or the pseudogene TRBV3-2) and TRBJ2-5; D is possibly TRBD2 (5 bases). The CDR3 is made up of 13 amino acids. Trimming took off 0 bases at V and 5 bases at J, with 7 bases between the two ends. Germline CDR1 is LGHDT and CDR2 is YNNKEL (reference sequence). This CDR3 reads CASSQDWEETQYF. The DNA of the CDR3 is TGTGCCAGCAGCCAAGATTGGGAGGAGACCCAGTACTTC.

The J gene is TRBJ2-5, the V gene TRBV5-1; 7 bases fit TRBD2. The germline V gene encodes CDR1 SGHRS and CDR2 YFSETQ. The CDR3 length is 15 residues. V was clipped by 1 base and J by 5 bases; unmatched bases: 8. CDR3 region: CASSLSRTSFETQYF. DNA for the CDR3: TGCGCCAGCAGCTTGTCCAGGACTAGTTTCGAGACCCAGTACTTC.

This rearrangement joins TRBV27 to TRBJ1-6; a possible D gene is TRBD1 (5 bases). Germline CDR1 and CDR2: MNHEY and SMNVEV (reference sequence). CDR3 length: 16 residues. V lost 3 bases, J lost 8 bases, and 17 bases lay in between. This CDR3 reads CASSFGRGDSHSPLHF. The DNA of the CDR3 is TGTGCCAGCAGTTTCGGTCGGGGAGACAGTCATTCACCCCTCCACTTT.

The rearrangement uses TRBV6-5 and TRBJ2-5; the D gene is possibly TRBD1 (5 bases). This CDR3 spans 13 amino acids. V was shortened by 7 bases and J by 4 bases, with 13 bases between the two germline ends. Per the germline V gene, CDR1 is MNHEY and CDR2 is SVGAGI. For the CDR3, the DNA is TGTGCCAGCAATTTTGGTCAGGGAGAGACCCAGTACTTC. This gives the protein CASNFGQGETQYF.

The V and J genes are TRBV2 and TRBJ1-5, with D possibly TRBD1 on 5 matching bases. This CDR3 spans 13 amino acids. Trimming cost V 6 bases and J 6 bases, with 12 bases left between them. Looked up from germline, CDR1 is SNHLY and CDR2 is FYNNEI. This chain's CDR3 is CASRGEQFQPQHF. The CDR3 coding sequence is TGTGCCAGCAGGGGGGAGCAGTTTCAGCCCCAGCATTTT.

The rearrangement uses TRBV19 and TRBJ1-3; D is uncertain. Germline V lookup: CDR1 LNHDA, CDR2 SQIVND (reference sequence). The CDR3 has 14 residues. Deletions cut 2 bases from V and 0 bases from J, with 5 bases between. The CDR3 coding sequence is TGTGCCAGTAGTATACTGAACTCTGGAAACACCATATATTTT. Translated, it gives CASSILNSGNTIYF.

The V call is TRBV11-3, the J call TRBJ2-5; 12 nucleotides line up with TRBD2. In germline, CDR1 is SGHNT, CDR2 YENEEA. The V and J ends lost 1 base and 2 bases, in that order; junction bases with no gene match: 5. The CDR3 spans 17 residues. This CDR3 reads CASSLGLAGVPQETQYF. The CDR3 coding sequence is TGTGCCAGCAGCTTAGGACTAGCGGGAGTGCCGCAAGAGACCCAGTACTTC.

The V gene is TRBV4-2, the J gene TRBJ2-3, with D possibly matching TRBD2 (6 bases). The CDR3 contains 13 residues. V lost 5 bases and J lost 7, with 13 bases in between. Looked up from germline, CDR1 is LGHNA and CDR2 is YNFKEQ. As DNA, the CDR3 is TGTGCCAGCAGCTCCCGACTAGTCCATACGCAGTATTTT. This translates into CASSSRLVHTQYF.

The chain couples TRBV30 to TRBJ2-5; D gene unclear. The CDR3 extends over 14 amino acids. Deletions cut 2 bases from V and 6 bases from J, with 16 bases between. Germline lookup yields CDR1 GTSNPN and CDR2 SVGIG (reference sequence). DNA for the CDR3: TGTGCCTGGAGTTCCCTAAGCGCCCTGCAGACCCAGTACTTC. This gives the protein CAWSSLSALQTQYF.

This clone has just a few counts. This chain uses TRBV10-1 with TRBJ2-2; TRBD2 agrees at 12 bases. The germline gives CDR1 WNHNN, CDR2 SYGVQD (reference sequence). Trimming at V came to 2 bases and at J to 10 bases, leaving 14 bases not matched to a gene. The CDR3 has 18 amino acids. The CDR3 DNA follows: TGCGCCAGCAGTGAGGGGCTAGGAACTAGCGGGGGGCTGGAGGAGCTGTTTTTT. The encoded protein is CASSEGLGTSGGLEELFF.

The chain employs TRBV6-5 and TRBJ2-1; D assignment may be TRBD1 or TRBD2 (5 bases each). The CDR3 loop spans 12 amino acids. Germline values: CDR1 MNHEY, CDR2 SVGAGI. With 8 bases removed from V and 3 bases from J, the gap between germline ends came to 8 bases. The CDR3 DNA sequence: TGTGCCAGCGGGGGTGACTACAATGAGCAGTTCTTC. Encoded protein: CASGGDYNEQFF.

The CDR3 region is CASSTGQPTDTQYF. The CDR3 DNA sequence: TGTGCCAGCAGCACCGGACAGCCCACAGATACGCAGTATTTT. The chain is built from TRBV5-4 and TRBJ2-3; a possible D gene is TRBD1 (6 bases). CDR1 and CDR2 (germline): SGHNT, YYREEE (reference sequence). This CDR3 region has 14 residues. Trimming took off 4 bases at V and 2 bases at J, with 11 bases between the two ends.

The J gene is TRBJ2-2, the V gene TRBV11-2, with D possibly matching TRBD2 (5 bases). Germline CDR1 is SGHAT and CDR2 is FQNNGV. This CDR3 contains 15 residues. V was cut by 1 base and J by 1 base, with 7 bases left in between. The CDR3 spells CASSLAAGNTGELFF. The DNA for the CDR3 is TGTGCCAGCAGCTTAGCTGCGGGGAACACCGGGGAGCTGTTTTTT.